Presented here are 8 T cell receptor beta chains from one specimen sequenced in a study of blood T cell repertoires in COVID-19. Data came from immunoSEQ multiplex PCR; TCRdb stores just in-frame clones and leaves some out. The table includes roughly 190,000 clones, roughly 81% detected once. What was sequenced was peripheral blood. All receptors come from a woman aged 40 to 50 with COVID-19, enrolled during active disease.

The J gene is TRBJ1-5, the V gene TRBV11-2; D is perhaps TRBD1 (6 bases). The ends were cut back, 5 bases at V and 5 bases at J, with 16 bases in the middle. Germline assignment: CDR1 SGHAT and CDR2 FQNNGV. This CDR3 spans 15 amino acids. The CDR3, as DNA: TGTGCCAGCAGCCCCGGACAGTTTGCGGATCAGCCCCAGCATTTT. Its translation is CASSPGQFADQPQHF.

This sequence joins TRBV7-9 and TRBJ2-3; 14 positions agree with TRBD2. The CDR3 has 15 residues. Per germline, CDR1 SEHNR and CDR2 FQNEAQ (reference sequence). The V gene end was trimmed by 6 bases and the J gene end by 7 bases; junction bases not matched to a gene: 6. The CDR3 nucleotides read TGTGCCAGCAGGGGGACTAGCGGGAGCCCTAATACGCAGTATTTT. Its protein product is CASRGTSGSPNTQYF.

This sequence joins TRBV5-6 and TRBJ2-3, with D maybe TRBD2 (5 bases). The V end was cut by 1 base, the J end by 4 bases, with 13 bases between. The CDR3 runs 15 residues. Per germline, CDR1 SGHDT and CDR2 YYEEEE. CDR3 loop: CASSLYTARADTQYF. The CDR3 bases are TGTGCCAGCAGCTTGTACACAGCGAGGGCAGATACGCAGTATTTT.

The CDR3 loop is CASSLLGQGSMNTEAFF. CDR3 bases: TGTGCCAGCAGCTTGTTGGGACAGGGCTCCATGAACACTGAAGCTTTCTTT. The V call is TRBV5-4, the J call TRBJ1-1; 9 bases are a match to TRBD1. The CDR3 runs 17 residues. CDR1 and CDR2 from the germline V gene are SGHNT and YYREEE (reference sequence). Trimming cost V 1 base and J 0 bases; bases outside gene matches: 7.

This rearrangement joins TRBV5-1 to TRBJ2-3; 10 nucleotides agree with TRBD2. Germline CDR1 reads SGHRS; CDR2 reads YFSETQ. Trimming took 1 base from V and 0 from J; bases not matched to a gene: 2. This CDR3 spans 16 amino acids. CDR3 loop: CASSLQTSGSTDTQYF. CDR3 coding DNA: TGCGCCAGCAGCTTGCAGACTAGCGGGAGCACAGATACGCAGTATTTT. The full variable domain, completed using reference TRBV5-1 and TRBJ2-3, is KAGVTQTPRYLIKTRGQQVTLSCSPISGHRSVSWYQQTPGQGLQFLFEYFSETQRNKGNFPGRFSGRQFSNSRSEMNVSTLELGDSALYLCASSLQTSGSTDTQYFGPGTRLTVL.

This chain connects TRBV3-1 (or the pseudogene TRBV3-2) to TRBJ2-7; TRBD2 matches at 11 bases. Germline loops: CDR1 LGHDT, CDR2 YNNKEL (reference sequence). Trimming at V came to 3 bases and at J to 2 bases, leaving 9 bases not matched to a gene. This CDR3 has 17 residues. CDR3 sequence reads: CASSQSSGGARPYEQYV. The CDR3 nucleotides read TGTGCCAGCAGCCAGAGTAGCGGGGGGGCAAGACCCTACGAGCAGTACGTC.

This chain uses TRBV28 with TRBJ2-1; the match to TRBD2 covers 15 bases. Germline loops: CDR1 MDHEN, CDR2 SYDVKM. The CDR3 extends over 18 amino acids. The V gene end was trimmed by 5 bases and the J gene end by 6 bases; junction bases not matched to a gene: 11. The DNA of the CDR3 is TGTGCCAGCAGTCCAAATGGACTAGCGGGAGGGAAGGCCAATGAGCAGTTCTTC. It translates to CASSPNGLAGGKANEQFF. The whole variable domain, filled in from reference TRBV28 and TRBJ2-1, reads DVKVTQSSRYLVKRTGEKVFLECVQDMDHENMFWYRQDPGLGLRLIYFSYDVKMKEKGDIPEGYSVSREKKERFSLILESASTNQTSMYLCASSPNGLAGGKANEQFFGPGTRLTVL.

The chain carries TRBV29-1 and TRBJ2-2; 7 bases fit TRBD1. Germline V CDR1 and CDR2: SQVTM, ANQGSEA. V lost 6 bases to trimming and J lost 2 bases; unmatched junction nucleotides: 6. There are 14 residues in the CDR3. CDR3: CSVSDRINTGELFF. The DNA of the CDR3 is TGCAGCGTATCGGACAGGATTAACACCGGGGAGCTGTTTTTT.